The present TCR beta chain was sequenced within a study of T cells expressing NK-cell markers. At the level of the study: All TCR beta repertoires analysed originated from sorted CD3+CD56+NKG2C+, CD3+CD56+NKG2C- and CD3+CD56-NKG2C+ T cells. One of the eight sequenced donors was seronegative, whereas the other seven were HCMV-seropositive.

5'RACE template switching with UMIs generated TCR beta cDNA. TCRdb reprocessed the 5' RACE reads and keeps a single row for each CDR3 protein, giving no DNA. This sample's table reports 300,000 to 450,000 distinct CDR3 sequences. This clonotype was obtained from a man aged 18 to 69 in good health. The material sequenced was blood T cells: a sorted CD56 or NKG2C T cell subset, CD4+ or CD8+ T cells, or bulk PBMC T cells (not recorded which).

This CDR3 is CASSLGLAGANIQFF. This chain connects TRBV7-2 to TRBJ2-1; there is no DNA to check the TCRdb D call of TRBD2. Germline lookup yields CDR1 SGHTA and CDR2 FQGNSA. This CDR3 region has 15 residues.